This is a list of T cell receptor beta chains from one sample in a study of regulatory T cells in long-lasting Graves disease. TCRdb analysed the multiplex PCR reads with MiXCR anew, one entry per CDR3 protein. The repertoire holds roughly 300,000 distinct CDR3 sequences, 20% seen once, with around 30% in the top ten. Sequences were derived from peripheral blood mononuclear cells (PBMCs), sampled when the disease was refractory, from a patient treated with antithyroid drugs. The receptors were gathered from a female donor with Graves disease. Both conserved end residues are part of each CDR3. The D gene is left open where the match is weak. The size field is filled for only some rows; it gives once, few, many or a size class.

clone size	V gene	J gene	D gene	CDR3 length	CDR3 protein	CDR3 DNA
few	TRBV5-1	TRBJ2-5	.	11	CASRTAETQYF	TGCGCCAGCAGAACGGCAGAGACCCAGTACTTC
many	TRBV2	TRBJ2-2	.	13	CASSEWVTGELFF	TGCGCCAGCAGTGAGTGGGTTACCGGGGAGCTGTTTTTT
many	TRBV11-2	TRBJ1-1	.	11	CASSLTVEAFF	TGTGCCAGCAGCTTGACAGTAGAAGCTTTCTTT
.	TRBV13	TRBJ1-1	TRBD1	13	CASLRTGHTEAFF	TGTGCCAGCTTGCGGACAGGGCACACTGAAGCTTTCTTT
.	TRBV6-5	TRBJ1-3	.	14	CASSYVGPGNTIYF	TGTGCCAGCAGTTACGTGGGACCAGGAAACACCATATATTTT
many	TRBV7-8	TRBJ2-7	TRBD1	17	CASSLALGQGARDEQYF	TGTGCCAGCAGCTTAGCGCTAGGACAGGGGGCGCGCGACGAGCAGTACTTC
many	TRBV20-1	TRBJ2-7	.	13	CSAQEATSYEQYF	TGCAGTGCTCAGGAGGCTACCTCTTACGAGCAGTACTTC
many	TRBV18	TRBJ2-5	TRBD1	16	CASSLRPGQGEETQYF	TGTGCCAGCTCACTTCGTCCGGGACAGGGAGAAGAGACCCAGTACTTC
many	TRBV12-3/TRBV12-4	TRBJ1-5	.	15	CASTLRGSGNQPQHF	TGTGCCAGCACCCTTAGGGGTAGTGGCAATCAGCCCCAGCATTTT
few	TRBV15	TRBJ1-3	TRBD1	15	CATSRTGDPGNTIYF	TGTGCCACCAGCAGAACAGGGGACCCTGGAAACACCATATATTTT